This T cell receptor beta chain is drawn from a study of T cells in Graves' hyperthyroidism and ophthalmopathy. V was cut by 6 bases and J by 9 bases, with 21 bases left in between. This CDR3 region has 15 residues. Germline CDR1 LNHDA, CDR2 SQIVND (reference sequence). This clonotype was picked up many times. The antigen is unknown. Study-level findings and limits: Blood samples included most of the expanded thyroid clonotypes exceeding 0.001.

The TCR beta CDR3 regions underwent amplification using RNA transcripts as the source. Researchers ran a first-round RT-PCR on the TCR CDR3 using the HTBI primer set. MiXCR, applied by TCRdb to the multiplex PCR reads, yields one record per CDR3 protein. This repertoire shows nearly 600,000 distinct CDR3 sequences, 12% to 15% found once; its top ten account for over 6%. Clinicians diagnosed patients from clinical symptoms, serum thyroxine and TRAb, thyroid ultrasound and orbital computed tomography. Specimen: blood. This clonotype originated in a woman under 30 with Graves' ophthalmopathy. V usage is TRBV19 and J usage is TRBJ1-5; D unresolved. The CDR3 spells CASRSPTNLNWPQHF. In DNA, the CDR3 is TGTGCCAGTAGGAGCCCAACAAACCTTAATTGGCCCCAGCATTTT.